This T cell receptor beta chain is from a study of human T cells and chemical hapten exposure. After removal of 2 bases from V and 7 bases from J, the junction contained 13 bases not matched to a gene. There are 17 residues in the CDR3. The V gene's germline CDR1 is MNHEY and CDR2 SVGAGI. As to this clonotype: Its matching antigen is unknown.

Study-level findings and limits: Those TCRs sitting above 1 in 1000 frequency stayed the same with DPC sensitization.

Unseparated into fractions, whole blood served as the source from which total RNA was extracted. Within the library, unique molecular identifiers were attached to each individual cDNA molecule. TCRdb redid the calling of the reads with MiXCR, one entry per CDR3 protein. Found here are about 120,000 distinct CDR3 sequences, around 9% of them singletons; the top ten hold around 1.4%. The genes are TRBV6-5 and TRBJ1-1, with TRBD1 matching 10 bases. The specimen was whole blood. This sequence was found in a human donor in good health. Some clones in this sample may be carry-over from other donors' samples. The CDR3 DNA sequence: TGTGCCAGCAGTTACACACCTACTGGACAGGGGGATGGTGAAGCTTTCTTT. Protein product: CASSYTPTGQGDGEAFF.